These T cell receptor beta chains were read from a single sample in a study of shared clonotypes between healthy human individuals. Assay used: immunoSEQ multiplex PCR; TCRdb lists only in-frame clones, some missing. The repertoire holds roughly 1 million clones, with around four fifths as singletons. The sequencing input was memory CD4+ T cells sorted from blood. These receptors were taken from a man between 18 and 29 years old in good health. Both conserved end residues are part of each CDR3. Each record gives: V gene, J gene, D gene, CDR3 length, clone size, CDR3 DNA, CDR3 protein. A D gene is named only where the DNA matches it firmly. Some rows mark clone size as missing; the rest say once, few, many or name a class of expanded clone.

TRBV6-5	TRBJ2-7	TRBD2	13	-	TGTGCCAGCGGAGGACTAGAATCATCCGAGCAGTACTTC	CASGGLESSEQYF
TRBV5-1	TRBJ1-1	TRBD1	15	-	TGCGCCAGCAGCCCGGGACAGGGAACGAACACTGAAGCTTTCTTT	CASSPGQGTNTEAFF
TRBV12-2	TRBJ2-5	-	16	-	TGTGCAAGTCGCTTAGCGTTGGGGAAGCATCAAGAGACCCAGTACTTC	CASRLALGKHQETQYF
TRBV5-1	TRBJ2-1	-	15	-	TGCGCCAGCCAAACGGGGGCGGGAGTAGGGGATGAGCAGTTCTTC	CASQTGAGVGDEQFF
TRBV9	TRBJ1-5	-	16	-	TGTGCCAGCAGCGTAGGAGGGGGGGCTCCGTATCAGCCCCAGCATTTT	CASSVGGGAPYQPQHF
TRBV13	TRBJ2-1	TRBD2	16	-	TGTGCCAGCAGCCGATTCGCTAGCGGGAATCTAAACAAGCAGTTCTTC	CASSRFASGNLNKQFF
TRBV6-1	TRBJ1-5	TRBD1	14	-	TGTGCCAGCACTAACAGGGGTGTCAATCAGCCCCAGCATTTT	CASTNRGVNQPQHF
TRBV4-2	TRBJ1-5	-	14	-	TGTGCCAGCAGCCCCGACAGTGGTAATCAGCCCCAGCATTTT	CASSPDSGNQPQHF
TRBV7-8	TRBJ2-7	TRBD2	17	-	TGTGCCAGCAGCTTAGAAATACTAAGCGGGAGGGCCGGCGAGCAGTACTTC	CASSLEILSGRAGEQYF
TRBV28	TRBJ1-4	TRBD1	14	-	TGTGCCAGCAGTTCAGGGACAGTAGTGGAAAAACTGTTTTTT	CASSSGTVVEKLFF
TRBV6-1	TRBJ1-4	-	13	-	TGTGCCAGCAGGAGGGGGGTAGGTGAAAAACTGTTTTTT	CASRRGVGEKLFF
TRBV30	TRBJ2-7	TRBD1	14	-	TGTGCCTGGAGTGTGGGGACAGGGTCCTACGAGCAGTACTTC	CAWSVGTGSYEQYF
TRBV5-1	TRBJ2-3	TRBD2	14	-	TGCGCCAGCAGCTCGGGACTAGAGCCAGATACGCAGTATTTT	CASSSGLEPDTQYF
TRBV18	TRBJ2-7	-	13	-	TGTGCCAGCTCGCGGGGAGGCTCCTACGAGCAGTACTTC	CASSRGGSYEQYF
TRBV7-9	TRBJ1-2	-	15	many	TGTGCCAGCAGCTTAGGCGGCCAGGGGCTCTACGGCTACACCTTC	CASSLGGQGLYGYTF
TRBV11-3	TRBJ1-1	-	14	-	TGTGCCAGCAGCTTGGGACGGGGGAACACTGAAGCTTTCTTT	CASSLGRGNTEAFF
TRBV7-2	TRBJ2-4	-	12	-	TGTGCCAGCAGACAAGGAGGTAGCATTCAGTACTTC	CASRQGGSIQYF
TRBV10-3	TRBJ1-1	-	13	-	TGTGCCAGCACCCATGGGCAGAGGGCTGAAGCTTTCTTT	CASTHGQRAEAFF
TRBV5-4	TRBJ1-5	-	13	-	TGTGCCAGCAGCTTGGACCGGGGTCAGCCCCAGCATTTT	CASSLDRGQPQHF
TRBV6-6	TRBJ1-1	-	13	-	TGTGCCAGCAGTTCCCTAGGGAACACTGAAGCTTTCTTT	CASSSLGNTEAFF
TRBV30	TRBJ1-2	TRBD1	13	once	TGTGCCTGGAGTGTCGGGACAGCTTATGGCTACACCTTC	CAWSVGTAYGYTF
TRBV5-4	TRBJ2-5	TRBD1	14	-	TGTGCCAGCAGCTCCACAGGGGGCCTGGAGACCCAGTACTTC	CASSSTGGLETQYF
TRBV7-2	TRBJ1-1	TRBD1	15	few	TGTGCCAGCAGCCCCCGACAGGGAACGAACACTGAAGCTTTCTTT	CASSPRQGTNTEAFF
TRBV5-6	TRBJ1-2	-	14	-	TGTGCCAGCAGCGGGGGGACTACAGGCTATGGCTACACCTTC	CASSGGTTGYGYTF
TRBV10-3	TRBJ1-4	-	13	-	TGTGCCATCAGGGACTTCTCTAATGAAAAACTGTTTTTT	CAIRDFSNEKLFF
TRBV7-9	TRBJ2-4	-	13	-	TGTGCCAGCAGCCCCAAGGACACGGCAATTCAGTACTTC	CASSPKDTAIQYF
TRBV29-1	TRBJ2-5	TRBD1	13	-	TGCAGCGTCCAGGGGGTCCGCCAAGAGACCCAGTACTTC	CSVQGVRQETQYF
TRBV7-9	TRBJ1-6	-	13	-	TGTGCCAGCGGCGTGGGGGGTGGATCACCCCTCCACTTT	CASGVGGGSPLHF
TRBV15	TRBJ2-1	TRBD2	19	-	TGTGCCACCAGCAGAGATCCCCCTGGACTAGCGGGAGGAACCAATGAGCAGTTCTTC	CATSRDPPGLAGGTNEQFF
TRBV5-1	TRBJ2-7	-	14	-	TGCGCCAGCAGCTTGAGGTCAGGCTCCTACGAGCAGTACTTC	CASSLRSGSYEQYF
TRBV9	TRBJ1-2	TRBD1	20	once	TGTGCCAGCAGCCCCTTAGGAGGGGTAACAATGGACAGGGGGCTCTATGGCTACACCTTC	CASSPLGGVTMDRGLYGYTF
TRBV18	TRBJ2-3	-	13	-	TGTGCCAGCTCACCCCAACCCCCAGATACGCAGTATTTT	CASSPQPPDTQYF
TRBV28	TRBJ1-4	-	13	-	TGTGCCACCGTGGACGGGACTAATGAAAAACTGTTTTTT	CATVDGTNEKLFF
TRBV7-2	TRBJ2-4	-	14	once	TGTGCCAGCAGCTTAGGGTCGCAGGGCGGCATTCAGTACTTC	CASSLGSQGGIQYF
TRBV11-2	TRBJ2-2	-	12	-	TGTGCCAGCAGCCCCCCCGTCGGGGAGCTGTTTTTT	CASSPPVGELFF
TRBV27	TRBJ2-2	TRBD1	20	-	TGTGCCAGCAGCCGAACCCGGGACAGGGGTATGGTTAGGTGGACCGGGGAGCTGTTTTTT	CASSRTRDRGMVRWTGELFF
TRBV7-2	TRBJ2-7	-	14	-	TGTGCCAGCAGCTCGGTGAACAGGGTCGACGAGCAGTACTTC	CASSSVNRVDEQYF
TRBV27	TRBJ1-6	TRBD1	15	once	TGTGCCAGCAGTTTTTGGACAGGAGGGAATTCACCCCTCCACTTT	CASSFWTGGNSPLHF
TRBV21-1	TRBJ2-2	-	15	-	TGTGCCAGCAGCGGCCGCGGGGGGCCCACCGGGGAGCTGTTTTTT	CASSGRGGPTGELFF
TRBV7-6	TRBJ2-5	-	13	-	TGTGCCAGCAGCCTAAGCGGGTCCGAGACCCAGTACTTC	CASSLSGSETQYF
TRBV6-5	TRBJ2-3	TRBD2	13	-	TGTGCCAGCAGTTCAGGCGGGGGGTATACGCAGTATTTT	CASSSGGGYTQYF
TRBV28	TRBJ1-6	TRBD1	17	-	TGTGCCAGCACCGGGGCAGGGGGCTGGCCCTATAATTCACCCCTCCACTTT	CASTGAGGWPYNSPLHF
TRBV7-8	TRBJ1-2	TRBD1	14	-	TGTGCCAGCAGCTCGGGGACAGGGGGCTATGGCTACACCTTC	CASSSGTGGYGYTF
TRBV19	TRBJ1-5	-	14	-	TGTGCCAGTAGGACGACGGGTAGCAATCAGCCCCAGCATTTT	CASRTTGSNQPQHF
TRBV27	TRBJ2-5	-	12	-	TGTGCCAGCAGTCCCCTAGGGGAGACCCAGTACTTC	CASSPLGETQYF
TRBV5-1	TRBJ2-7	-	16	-	TGCGCCAGCAGCTTGGCCCGGGGCGGCCAAACCTACGAGCAGTACTTC	CASSLARGGQTYEQYF
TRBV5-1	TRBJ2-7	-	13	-	TGCGCCAGCAGTCGCGGCAGCCCCTACGAGCAGTACTTC	CASSRGSPYEQYF
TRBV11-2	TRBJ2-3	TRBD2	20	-	TGTGCCAGCAGCTTAGAGGGACTAGCGCGCGCGGAAGGGCGCGGAGATACGCAGTATTTT	CASSLEGLARAEGRGDTQYF
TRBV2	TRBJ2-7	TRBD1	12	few	TGTGCCAGCAGTGAAGGGCAAAGGGGGCATAACTTC	CASSEGQRGHNF
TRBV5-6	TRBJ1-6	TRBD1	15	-	TGTGCCAGCAGCTTGAAGGGACAGGGAGTTTCACCCCTCCACTTT	CASSLKGQGVSPLHF
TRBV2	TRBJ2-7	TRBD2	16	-	TGTGCCAGCAGTGAACTCTCTGGCGGGGGACGGAACGAGCAGTACTTC	CASSELSGGGRNEQYF
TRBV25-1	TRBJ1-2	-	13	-	TGTGCCAGCAGTGAAACAGGGACCTATGGCTACACCTTC	CASSETGTYGYTF
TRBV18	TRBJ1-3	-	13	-	TGTGCCAGCTCACCAGAAATCGGGGACACCATATATTTT	CASSPEIGDTIYF
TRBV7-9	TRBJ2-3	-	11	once	TGTGCCAGCAGCACGTCAGATACGCAGTATTTT	CASSTSDTQYF
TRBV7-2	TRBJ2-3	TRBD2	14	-	TGTGCCAGCAGGGGGACTAGGGGCACAGATACGCAGTATTTT	CASRGTRGTDTQYF
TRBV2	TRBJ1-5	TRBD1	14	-	TGTGCCAGCAGTACCGGACAGGGACGACAGCCCCAGCATTTT	CASSTGQGRQPQHF
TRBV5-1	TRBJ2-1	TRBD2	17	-	TGCGCCAGCAGTTACGGACTCGGAACTAGCGGTTACAATGAGCAGTTCTTC	CASSYGLGTSGYNEQFF
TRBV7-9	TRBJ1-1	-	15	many	TGTGCCAGCAGCCCGGGACCTGGATGGAACACTGAAGCTTTCTTT	CASSPGPGWNTEAFF
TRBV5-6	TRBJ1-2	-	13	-	TGTGCCAGCAGCAGCAGGGGTATAGAGGGCTACACCTTC	CASSSRGIEGYTF